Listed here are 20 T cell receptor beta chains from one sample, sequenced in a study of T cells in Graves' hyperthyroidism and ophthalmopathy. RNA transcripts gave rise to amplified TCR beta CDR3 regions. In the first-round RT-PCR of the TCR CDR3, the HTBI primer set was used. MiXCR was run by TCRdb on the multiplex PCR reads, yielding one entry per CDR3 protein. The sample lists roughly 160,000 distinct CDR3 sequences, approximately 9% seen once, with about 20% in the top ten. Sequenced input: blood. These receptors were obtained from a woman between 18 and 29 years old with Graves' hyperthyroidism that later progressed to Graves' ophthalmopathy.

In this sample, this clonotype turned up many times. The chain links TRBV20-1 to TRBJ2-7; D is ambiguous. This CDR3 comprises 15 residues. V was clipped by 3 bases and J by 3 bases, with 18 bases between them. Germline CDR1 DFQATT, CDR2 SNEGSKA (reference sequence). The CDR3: CSASDEDGLLYEQYF. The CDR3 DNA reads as TGCAGTGCTAGTGATGAGGACGGGCTTCTCTACGAGCAGTACTTC.

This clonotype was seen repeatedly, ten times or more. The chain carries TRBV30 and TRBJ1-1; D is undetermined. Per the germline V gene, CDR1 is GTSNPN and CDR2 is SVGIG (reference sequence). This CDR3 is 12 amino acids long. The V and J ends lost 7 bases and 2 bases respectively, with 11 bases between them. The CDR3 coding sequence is TGTGCCTCCTGGATGGGCAACACTGAAGCTTTCTTT. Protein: CASWMGNTEAFF.

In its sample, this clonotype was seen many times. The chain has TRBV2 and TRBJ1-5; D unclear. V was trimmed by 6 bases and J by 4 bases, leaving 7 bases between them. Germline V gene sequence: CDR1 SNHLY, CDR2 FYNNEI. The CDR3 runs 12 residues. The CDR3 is CASREGNQPQHF. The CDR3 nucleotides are TGTGCCAGCAGGGAGGGAAATCAGCCCCAGCATTTT. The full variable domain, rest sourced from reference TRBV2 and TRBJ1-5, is EPEVTQTPSHQVTQMGQEVILRCVPISNHLYFYWYRQILGQKVEFLVSFYNNEISEKSEIFDDQFSVERPDGSNFTLKIRSTKLEDSAMYFCASREGNQPQHFGDGTRLSIL.

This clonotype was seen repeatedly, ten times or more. In nucleotides, the CDR3 is TGTGCCAGCACCATTAACATAATCCGCGGGGAGCTGTTTTTT. It is translated as CASTINIIRGELFF. The rearrangement uses TRBV7-9 and TRBJ2-2; D uncertain. The CDR3 sequence is 14 residues long. Germline CDR1 and CDR2: SEHNR and FQNEAQ (reference sequence). V gave up 7 bases and J gave up 7 bases, with 16 bases separating them.

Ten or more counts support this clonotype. The CDR3 here is CSATGMVAGGRGNEQFF. CDR3 bases: TGCAGTGCTACGGGGATGGTAGCGGGGGGTCGTGGCAATGAGCAGTTCTTC. This chain links TRBV20-1 with TRBJ2-1; TRBD2 matches 10 bases. Looked up from germline, CDR1 is DFQATT and CDR2 is SNEGSKA (reference sequence). The V segment lost 4 bases and the J segment 6 bases; nucleotides outside the gene matches: 15. The CDR3 is 17 amino acids.

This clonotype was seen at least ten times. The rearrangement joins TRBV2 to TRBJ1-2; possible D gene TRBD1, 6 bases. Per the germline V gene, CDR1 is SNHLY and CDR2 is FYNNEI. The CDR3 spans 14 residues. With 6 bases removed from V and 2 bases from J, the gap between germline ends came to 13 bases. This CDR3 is CASSLGGQNYGYTF. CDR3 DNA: TGTGCCAGCAGCCTGGGGGGACAAAACTATGGCTACACCTTC.

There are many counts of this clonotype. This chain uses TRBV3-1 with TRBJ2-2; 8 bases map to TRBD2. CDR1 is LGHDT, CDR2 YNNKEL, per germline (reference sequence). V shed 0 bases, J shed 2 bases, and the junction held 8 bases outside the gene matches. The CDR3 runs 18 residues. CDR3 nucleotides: TGTGCCAGCAGCCAAGAGGCAGACGGGGGGGCAAACACCGGGGAGCTGTTTTTT. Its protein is CASSQEADGGANTGELFF. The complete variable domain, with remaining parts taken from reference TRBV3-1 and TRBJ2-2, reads DTAVSQTPKYLVTQMGNDKSIKCEQNLGHDTMYWYKQDSKKFLKIMFSYNNKELIINETVPNRFSPKSPDKAHLNLHINSLELGDSAVYFCASSQEADGGANTGELFFGEGSRLTVL.

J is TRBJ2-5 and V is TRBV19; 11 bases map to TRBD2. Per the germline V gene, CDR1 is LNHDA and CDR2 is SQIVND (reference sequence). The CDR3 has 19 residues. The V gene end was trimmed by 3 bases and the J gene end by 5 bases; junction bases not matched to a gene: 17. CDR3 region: CASSIIAELAGVVVETQYF. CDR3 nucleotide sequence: TGTGCCAGTAGTATCATCGCTGAACTAGCGGGAGTCGTAGTGGAGACCCAGTACTTC.

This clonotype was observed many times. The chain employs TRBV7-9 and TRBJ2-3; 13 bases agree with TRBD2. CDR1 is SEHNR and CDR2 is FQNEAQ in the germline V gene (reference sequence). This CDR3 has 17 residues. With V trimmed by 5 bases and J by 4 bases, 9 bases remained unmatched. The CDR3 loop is CASSPWTSGSGADTQYF. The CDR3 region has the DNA TGTGCCAGCAGCCCATGGACTAGCGGGAGTGGGGCAGATACGCAGTATTTT.

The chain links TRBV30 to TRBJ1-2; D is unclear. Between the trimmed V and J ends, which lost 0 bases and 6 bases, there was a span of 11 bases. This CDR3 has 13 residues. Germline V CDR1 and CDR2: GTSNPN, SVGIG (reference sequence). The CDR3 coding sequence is TGTGCCTGGAGTGTACCTGGTCGGGATGGCTACACCTTC. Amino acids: CAWSVPGRDGYTF.

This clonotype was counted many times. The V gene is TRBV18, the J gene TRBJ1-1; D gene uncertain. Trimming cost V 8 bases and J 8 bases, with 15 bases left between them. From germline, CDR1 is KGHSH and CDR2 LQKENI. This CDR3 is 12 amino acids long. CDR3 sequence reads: CASARQGQEAFF. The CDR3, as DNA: TGTGCCAGCGCCAGGCAAGGGCAAGAAGCTTTCTTT.

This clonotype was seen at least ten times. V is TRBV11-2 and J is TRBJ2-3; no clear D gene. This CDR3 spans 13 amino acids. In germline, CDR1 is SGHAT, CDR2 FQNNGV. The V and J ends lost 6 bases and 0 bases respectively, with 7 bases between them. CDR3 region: CASRVTSTDTQYF. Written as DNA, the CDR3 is TGTGCCAGCAGGGTGACTAGCACAGATACGCAGTATTTT.

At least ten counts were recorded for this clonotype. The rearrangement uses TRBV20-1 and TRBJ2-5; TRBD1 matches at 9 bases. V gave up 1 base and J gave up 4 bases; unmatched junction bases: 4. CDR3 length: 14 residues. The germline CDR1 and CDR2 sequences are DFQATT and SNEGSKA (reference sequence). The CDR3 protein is CSARGLGQGETQYF. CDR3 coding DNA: TGCAGTGCTAGAGGCCTGGGACAGGGAGAGACCCAGTACTTC.

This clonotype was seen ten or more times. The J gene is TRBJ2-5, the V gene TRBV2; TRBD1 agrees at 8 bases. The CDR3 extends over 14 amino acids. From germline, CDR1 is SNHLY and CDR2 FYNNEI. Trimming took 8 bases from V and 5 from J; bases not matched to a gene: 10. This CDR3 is CASAFRQGMETQYF. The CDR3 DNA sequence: TGTGCCAGCGCTTTTCGACAGGGGATGGAGACCCAGTACTTC. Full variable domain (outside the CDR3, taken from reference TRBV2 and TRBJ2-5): EPEVTQTPSHQVTQMGQEVILRCVPISNHLYFYWYRQILGQKVEFLVSFYNNEISEKSEIFDDQFSVERPDGSNFTLKIRSTKLEDSAMYFCASAFRQGMETQYFGPGTRLLVL.

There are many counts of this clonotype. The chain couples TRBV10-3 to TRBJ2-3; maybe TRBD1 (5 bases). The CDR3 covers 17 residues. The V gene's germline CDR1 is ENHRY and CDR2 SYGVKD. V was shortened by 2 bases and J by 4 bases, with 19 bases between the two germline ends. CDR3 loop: CAISEPPGSREPDTQYF. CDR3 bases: TGTGCCATCAGTGAGCCACCAGGGTCCCGCGAACCAGATACGCAGTATTTT.

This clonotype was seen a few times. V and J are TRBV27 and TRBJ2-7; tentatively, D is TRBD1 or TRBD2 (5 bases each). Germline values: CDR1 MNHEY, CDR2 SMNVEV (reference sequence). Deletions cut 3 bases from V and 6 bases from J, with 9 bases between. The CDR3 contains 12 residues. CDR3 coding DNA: TGTGCCAGCAGTTTGCCGGGGCGCGAGCAGTACTTC. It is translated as CASSLPGREQYF.

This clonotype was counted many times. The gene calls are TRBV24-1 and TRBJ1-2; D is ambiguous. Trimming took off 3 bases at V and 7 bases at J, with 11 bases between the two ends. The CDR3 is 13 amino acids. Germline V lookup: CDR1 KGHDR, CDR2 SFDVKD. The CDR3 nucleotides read TGTGCCACCAGTGATCCCGCGCGCCCTGGCTACACCTTC. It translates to CATSDPARPGYTF.

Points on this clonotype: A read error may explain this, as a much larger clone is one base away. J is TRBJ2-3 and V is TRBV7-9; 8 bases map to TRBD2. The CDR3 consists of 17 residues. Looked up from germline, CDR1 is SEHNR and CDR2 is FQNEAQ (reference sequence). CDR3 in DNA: TGTGCCAGCAGCTTAGTCCCACTAGCGGACCCCTTGGATACGCAGTGTTTT. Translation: CASSLVPLADPLDTQCF. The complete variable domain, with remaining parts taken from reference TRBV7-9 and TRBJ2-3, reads DTGVSQNPRHKITKRGQNVTFRCDPISEHNRLYWYRQTLGQGPEFLTYFQNEAQLEKSRLLSDRFSAERPKGSFSTLEIQRTEQGDSAMYLCASSLVPLADPLDTQCFGPGTRLTVL.

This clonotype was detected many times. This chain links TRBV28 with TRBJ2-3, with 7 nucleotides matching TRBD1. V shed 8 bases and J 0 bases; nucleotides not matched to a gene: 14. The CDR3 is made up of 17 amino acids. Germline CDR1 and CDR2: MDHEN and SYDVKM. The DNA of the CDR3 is TGTGCCAGCGGATTATTGTCGGGACAGCCTAGCACAGATACGCAGTATTTT. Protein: CASGLLSGQPSTDTQYF.

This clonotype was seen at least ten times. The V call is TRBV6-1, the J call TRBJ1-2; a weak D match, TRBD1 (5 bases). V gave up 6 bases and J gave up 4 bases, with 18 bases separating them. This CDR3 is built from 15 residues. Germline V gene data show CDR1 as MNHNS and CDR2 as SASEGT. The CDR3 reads CASRPVGGVRYGYTF. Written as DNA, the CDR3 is TGTGCCAGCAGGCCGGTGGGGGGGGTGCGCTATGGCTACACCTTC.